This entry lists 2 T cell receptor beta chains sequenced from one sample in a study of breast tumors, draining lymph nodes, adjacent tissues. Samples came from axillary lymph nodes draining the breast cancer. TCRdb used MiXCR to reprocess the multiplex PCR reads, holding one entry per CDR3 protein. The table includes about 230,000 distinct CDR3 sequences, roughly 32% detected once. The source material was axillary lymph node tissue. These receptors were obtained from a female donor with breast cancer. Some clones in this sample may be carry-over from other donors' samples.

This clonotype occurred many times. This chain links TRBV20-1 with TRBJ2-3; D may be TRBD2 (5 bases). Germline CDR1 DFQATT, CDR2 SNEGSKA (reference sequence). The ends were cut back, 5 bases at V and 4 bases at J, with 22 bases in the middle. The CDR3 contains 16 residues. CDR3 sequence: CSADPIAVRGADTQYF. DNA for the CDR3: TGCAGTGCTGATCCAATAGCTGTCCGGGGTGCAGATACGCAGTATTTT.

There are many counts of this clonotype. This chain joins TRBV20-1 and TRBJ2-3, with a tentative D call TRBD1 (5 bases). Germline V gene data show CDR1 as DFQATT and CDR2 as SNEGSKA (reference sequence). The CDR3 has 16 residues. The ends were cut back, 0 bases at V and 4 bases at J, with 17 bases in the middle. The CDR3 protein is CSARDGQGGSSDTQYF. As DNA, the CDR3 is TGCAGTGCTAGAGATGGGCAGGGTGGAAGTTCAGATACGCAGTATTTT.